This T cell receptor (beta chain) derives from a study of radiation and T cells in renal cell carcinoma. The time point is: blood 4 weeks post-SBRT, at nephrectomy. Sample treatment: 15 Gy SBRT to primary tumor, nephrectomy 4 weeks later. Nephrectomy followed 15 Gy stereotactic body radiation by 4 weeks. The tumor was a clear cell renal cell carcinoma. This CDR3 is built from 15 residues. Germline assignment: CDR1 MRHNA and CDR2 SNTAGT. Trimming left V 0 bases short and J 1 base short, with 6 bases between. General study results and limits: In blood, top tumor clones expanded by 2 weeks, shrinking by 4.

Clones were sequenced by immunoSEQ multiplex PCR, and TCRdb holds only the in-frame ones, with some missing. The data show roughly 170,000 clones, roughly nine tenths seen once. A word on this clone: Its matching antigen is unknown.

This specimen was blood, taken from a patient whose treatment included radiotherapy and nephrectomy. The chain is built from TRBV6-4 and TRBJ2-2, with a possible D match to TRBD2 (6 bases). The clonotype originates from a woman between 50 and 59 years old with renal cell carcinoma. DNA for the CDR3: TGTGCCAGCAGTGACTCGGGAGGGAACACCGGGGAGCTGTTTTTT. It yields the protein CASSDSGGNTGELFF.